This TCR beta chain was documented in a study of radiotherapy plus CTLA-4 blockade in lung cancer. Repertoires were generated with immunoSEQ multiplex PCR, while TCRdb's copy carries only in-frame clones and drops some. The sample shows under 35,000 clones, over 60% of them seen only once. This clone was observed a few times. The CDR3 covers 14 residues. The V end was cut by 6 bases, the J end by 5 bases, with 13 bases between. Germline CDR1 is MDHEN and CDR2 is SYDVKM. The chain employs TRBV28 and TRBJ2-2; D is unresolved. The receptor was derived from a human donor with non-small cell lung cancer whose response to radiotherapy plus ipilimumab could not be evaluated. Here the sequenced sample was peripheral blood, taken from a patient treated with radiotherapy plus ipilimumab. CDR3 residues: CASSPARRTGELFF. CDR3 bases: TGTGCCAGCAGCCCAGCTCGGAGAACCGGGGAGCTGTTTTTT.